Listed below are T cell receptor beta chains from one sample, sequenced in a study of T cells after yellow fever vaccination. TCRdb recomputed calls from the 5' RACE reads with MiXCR, one row per CDR3 protein. The data hold more than 300,000 distinct CDR3 sequences, with 4% to 5.5% observed a single time. The source was PBMCs, collected 15 days after the yellow fever booster vaccination. The origin of the receptors is a young man who received the YFV17D yellow fever vaccine. Each CDR3 is given with its conserved first and last residue. Fields, in order: CDR3 protein, CDR3 DNA, D gene, clone size, V gene, J gene. D genes are given only for firm matches. The size field is filled for only some rows; it gives once, few, many or a size class.

CDR3aa: CSASETSGDFQYF
CDR3nt: TGCAGTGCTAGCGAGACTAGCGGGGATTTCCAGTACTTC
d_gene: TRBD2
abundance: many
v_gene: TRBV20-1
j_gene: TRBJ2-5

CDR3aa: CASSGISGNAGLKKAQYF
CDR3nt: TGTGCCAGCAGTGGGATTAGCGGGAACGCGGGGCTCAAGAAGGCCCAGTACTTC
d_gene: TRBD2
abundance: .
v_gene: TRBV6-4
j_gene: TRBJ2-5

CDR3aa: CASSLQGQSSTDTQYF
CDR3nt: TGCGCCAGCAGCCTTCAAGGACAGTCTAGCACAGATACGCAGTATTTT
d_gene: .
abundance: .
v_gene: TRBV5-1
j_gene: TRBJ2-3

CDR3aa: CASSPWAPRSTDTQYF
CDR3nt: TGTGCCAGCAGCCCCTGGGCGCCTAGAAGCACAGATACGCAGTATTTT
d_gene: .
abundance: many
v_gene: TRBV7-2
j_gene: TRBJ2-3

CDR3aa: CASSGRGGVSTQYF
CDR3nt: TGTGCCAGCAGTGGTCGCGGGGGGGTTTCCACGCAGTATTTT
d_gene: TRBD2
abundance: few
v_gene: TRBV27
j_gene: TRBJ2-3

CDR3aa: CASVVQGLTRRGTQYF
CDR3nt: TGTGCCAGCGTCGTTCAGGGGCTGACCCGGAGGGGGACCCAGTACTTC
d_gene: .
abundance: .
v_gene: TRBV21-1
j_gene: TRBJ2-5

CDR3aa: CASSLGLAGIDEQFF
CDR3nt: TGTGCCAGCAGCTTAGGCCTAGCGGGCATCGATGAGCAGTTCTTC
d_gene: TRBD2
abundance: many
v_gene: TRBV7-7
j_gene: TRBJ2-1

CDR3aa: CASSTSQAWVRTDTQYF
CDR3nt: TGTGCCAGCAGCACCAGCCAAGCGTGGGTTAGAACAGATACGCAGTATTTT
d_gene: .
abundance: .
v_gene: TRBV9
j_gene: TRBJ2-3

CDR3aa: CASSPYSGTEAFF
CDR3nt: TGTGCCAGCAGCCCCTACAGTGGGACTGAAGCTTTCTTT
d_gene: .
abundance: many
v_gene: TRBV12-3/TRBV12-4
j_gene: TRBJ1-1

CDR3aa: CASSSPPLRRQETQYF
CDR3nt: TGTGCCAGCAGCTCCCCCCCTTTAAGGCGCCAAGAGACCCAGTACTTC
d_gene: .
abundance: many
v_gene: TRBV7-8
j_gene: TRBJ2-5

CDR3aa: CASSLLGGGKETQYF
CDR3nt: TGTGCCAGCAGCCTGCTGGGCGGGGGAAAAGAGACCCAGTACTTC
d_gene: TRBD2
abundance: many
v_gene: TRBV7-2
j_gene: TRBJ2-5

CDR3aa: CASSLRGLVNTEAFF
CDR3nt: TGCGCCAGCAGCTTACGGGGACTGGTGAACACTGAAGCTTTCTTT
d_gene: .
abundance: few
v_gene: TRBV5-1
j_gene: TRBJ1-1

CDR3aa: CASRPLGLNNSPLHF
CDR3nt: TGTGCCAGTAGACCCTTGGGACTGAATAATTCACCCCTCCACTTT
d_gene: .
abundance: few
v_gene: TRBV19
j_gene: TRBJ1-6

CDR3aa: CAWGTVTYNEQFF
CDR3nt: TGTGCCTGGGGGACTGTCACCTACAATGAGCAGTTCTTC
d_gene: .
abundance: .
v_gene: TRBV30
j_gene: TRBJ2-1

CDR3aa: CSARDGQGPGVTQYF
CDR3nt: TGCAGTGCTAGAGATGGGCAGGGACCGGGGGTTACGCAGTATTTT
d_gene: .
abundance: few
v_gene: TRBV20-1
j_gene: TRBJ2-3

CDR3aa: CASSSQSHTGELFF
CDR3nt: TGTGCCAGCAGTTCCCAAAGTCACACCGGGGAGCTGTTTTTT
d_gene: .
abundance: many
v_gene: TRBV6-6
j_gene: TRBJ2-2